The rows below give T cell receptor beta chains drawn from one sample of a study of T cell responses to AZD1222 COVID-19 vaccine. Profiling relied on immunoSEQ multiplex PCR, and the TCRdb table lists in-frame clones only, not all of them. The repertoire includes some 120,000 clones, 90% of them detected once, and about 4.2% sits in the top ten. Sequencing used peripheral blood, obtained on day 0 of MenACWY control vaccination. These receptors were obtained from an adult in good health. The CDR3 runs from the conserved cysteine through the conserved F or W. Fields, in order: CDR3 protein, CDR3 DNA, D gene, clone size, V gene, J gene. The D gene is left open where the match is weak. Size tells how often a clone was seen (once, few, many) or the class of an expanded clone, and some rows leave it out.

CDR3aa: CASSLNTGPYEQYF
CDR3nt: TGCGCCAGCAGCTTGAACACGGGCCCGTACGAGCAGTACTTC
d_gene: .
abundance: .
v_gene: TRBV5-1
j_gene: TRBJ2-7

CDR3aa: CASSLMGQGYSPLHF
CDR3nt: TGTGCCAGCAGCTTAATGGGACAGGGCTATTCACCCCTCCACTTT
d_gene: TRBD1
abundance: .
v_gene: TRBV7-8
j_gene: TRBJ1-6

CDR3aa: CASSSRLAGAQETQYF
CDR3nt: TGTGCCAGCAGCTCCAGACTAGCGGGAGCCCAAGAGACCCAGTACTTC
d_gene: TRBD2
abundance: .
v_gene: TRBV5-4
j_gene: TRBJ2-5

CDR3aa: CASSYQGSSYNEQFF
CDR3nt: TGTGCCAGCAGTTACCAGGGTAGCTCCTACAATGAGCAGTTCTTC
d_gene: .
abundance: .
v_gene: TRBV6-5
j_gene: TRBJ2-1

CDR3aa: CASSLASQLHYYGYTF
CDR3nt: TGTGCCAGCAGCTTAGCGTCACAGTTACACTACTATGGCTACACCTTC
d_gene: .
abundance: once
v_gene: TRBV7-2
j_gene: TRBJ1-2

CDR3aa: CASSFTRVLRNQPQHF
CDR3nt: TGTGCCAGCAGTTTTACCAGGGTTTTACGCAATCAGCCCCAGCATTTT
d_gene: .
abundance: .
v_gene: TRBV27
j_gene: TRBJ1-5

CDR3aa: CASSPSGNEQFF
CDR3nt: TGTGCCAGCAGCCCTAGCGGCAATGAGCAGTTCTTC
d_gene: TRBD2
abundance: .
v_gene: TRBV7-9
j_gene: TRBJ2-1

CDR3aa: CASSEDSSNQPQHF
CDR3nt: TGTGCCAGCAGTGAGGACAGTAGCAATCAGCCCCAGCATTTT
d_gene: .
abundance: .
v_gene: TRBV25-1
j_gene: TRBJ1-5

CDR3aa: CASLAGTTYNEQFF
CDR3nt: TGCGCCAGCCTAGCGGGAACCACCTACAATGAGCAGTTCTTC
d_gene: TRBD2
abundance: .
v_gene: TRBV10-2
j_gene: TRBJ2-1

CDR3aa: CASSRNTGPSNQPQHF
CDR3nt: TGTGCCAGCAGCCGCAATACGGGACCGTCGAATCAGCCCCAGCATTTT
d_gene: .
abundance: .
v_gene: TRBV7-9
j_gene: TRBJ1-5

CDR3aa: CASGVGARAQETQYF
CDR3nt: TGTGCCAGTGGCGTCGGGGCGCGGGCCCAAGAGACCCAGTACTTC
d_gene: .
abundance: .
v_gene: TRBV19
j_gene: TRBJ2-5

CDR3aa: CASSLGQGPNSPLHF
CDR3nt: TGTGCCAGCAGCCTAGGACAGGGTCCAAATTCACCCCTCCACTTT
d_gene: TRBD1
abundance: .
v_gene: TRBV5-6
j_gene: TRBJ1-6

CDR3aa: CASSSRDGNEKLFF
CDR3nt: TGTGCCAGCTCATCCCGGGACGGGAATGAAAAACTGTTTTTT
d_gene: .
abundance: .
v_gene: TRBV18
j_gene: TRBJ1-4

CDR3aa: CASSSGVSDTQYF
CDR3nt: TGTGCCAGCAGCTCAGGGGTTTCAGATACGCAGTATTTT
d_gene: .
abundance: .
v_gene: TRBV12-3/TRBV12-4
j_gene: TRBJ2-3

CDR3aa: CASSFPYF
CDR3nt: TGTGCCAGCAGCTTTCCTTACTTC
d_gene: .
abundance: .
v_gene: TRBV7-3
j_gene: TRBJ2-7

CDR3aa: CASSLGGQEETQYF
CDR3nt: TGTGCCAGCAGCTTGGGGGGACAAGAAGAGACCCAGTACTTC
d_gene: .
abundance: .
v_gene: TRBV5-6
j_gene: TRBJ2-5

CDR3aa: CASTRPSVGTQYF
CDR3nt: TGTGCCAGCACGAGACCATCCGTGGGGACCCAGTACTTC
d_gene: .
abundance: .
v_gene: TRBV28
j_gene: TRBJ2-5

CDR3aa: CASSLVLRELGELFF
CDR3nt: TGTGCCAGCAGCTTGGTTCTGCGGGAGCTCGGGGAGCTGTTTTTT
d_gene: TRBD2
abundance: few
v_gene: TRBV5-6
j_gene: TRBJ2-2

CDR3aa: CASSVPRGTSGNTIYF
CDR3nt: TGTGCCAGTAGTGTCCCACGGGGTACCTCTGGAAACACCATATATTTT
d_gene: .
abundance: .
v_gene: TRBV19
j_gene: TRBJ1-3